The present entry profiles one TCR beta chain with its context. Adults between roughly 18 and 89 years of age took part from 20 to 25 US areas. The data were obtained in a study of blood T cell repertoires in COVID-19. Overall study: In each case, the material was cDNA or gDNA derived from T cells, B-cell-depleted T cells, or PBMCs.

The CDR3 spans 16 residues. From germline, CDR1 is MNHEY and CDR2 SVGEGT. The ends were cut back, 2 bases at V and 5 bases at J, with 18 bases in the middle. Only in-frame clones appear in the TCRdb table, and some are missing; sequencing was by immunoSEQ multiplex PCR. Of approximately 300,000 clones listed, nearly 90% are singletons. The V gene is TRBV6-2 or TRBV6-3, the J gene TRBJ1-1; D is possibly TRBD1 (5 bases). Material: PBMCs or T cells enriched from blood (not recorded which). The TCR originated in a woman in her twenties or thirties who had recovered from COVID-19. This CDR3 is CASSYNPLSGGTEAFF. The CDR3 DNA sequence: TGTGCCAGCAGTTACAACCCCCTTTCTGGGGGGACTGAAGCTTTCTTT.